This is a list of T cell receptor beta chains from one sample in a study of T cell responses to AZD1222 COVID-19 vaccine. Profiled with immunoSEQ multiplex PCR; TCRdb holds only in-frame clones, not every one. The sample includes some 100,000 clones, over 75% of them seen just once. This material consisted of peripheral blood, taken on day 0 of MenACWY control vaccination. The receptors originated from an adult in good health. The conserved cysteine and the conserved F or W are not part of the CDR3 here. The order of the fields is J gene, V gene, CDR3 protein.

TRBJ2-7,TRBV4-1,ASSARTNWDSSYEQY
TRBJ1-1,TRBV27,ASSQWTGPNTEAF
TRBJ1-2,TRBV7-2,ASSFQGNYGYT
TRBJ1-2,TRBV5-4,ASSWQGFGYGYT
TRBJ1-1,TRBV5-1,ASSPIQGLGPEAF
TRBJ1-6,TRBV7-3,ASSLADSNSPLH
TRBJ2-6,TRBV12-3/TRBV12-4,ASRGRTGVLT
TRBJ2-7,TRBV6-2/TRBV6-3,ASSYSRGQLEQY
TRBJ1-1,TRBV6-5,ASSYSRVGNTEAF
TRBJ1-1,TRBV27,ASSYRGGDTEAF
TRBJ2-3,TRBV9,ASSVGSGASTDTQY
TRBJ1-5,TRBV6-2/TRBV6-3,ASSYFSSNQPQH
TRBJ1-3,TRBV7-2,ASSFSGSGNTIY
TRBJ1-4,TRBV7-9,ASSPGTGDEKLF
TRBJ2-1,TRBV21-1,ARGPGRYNEQF
TRBJ1-2,TRBV2,ASILQGANGYT
TRBJ1-4,TRBV19,ASTSTPQRGKLF
TRBJ1-5,TRBV19,ATRRNSNQPQH
TRBJ1-2,TRBV28,ASSFGGFYGYT
TRBJ1-1,TRBV27,ASSPNTQTEAF
TRBJ2-3,TRBV30,AWRGRISTDTQY
TRBJ2-5,TRBV11-1,ASSHGGGGQETQY
TRBJ2-3,TRBV28,ASSLSNLGPNTDTQY
TRBJ2-7,TRBV19,ASTGTGYYEQY
TRBJ1-3,TRBV4-3,ASSQVGAVSGNTIY
TRBJ1-6,TRBV11-2,ASSSGPGRSPLH
TRBJ2-7,TRBV7-2,ASSPTSGPYEQY
TRBJ1-5,TRBV7-2,ASSFQAGLNQPQH